These 8 T cell receptor beta chains were sequenced from one sample in a study of control samples from healthy donors and cancer patients. Clones were read by immunoSEQ multiplex PCR, and TCRdb kept only the in-frame ones, dropping some. This sample has approximately 94,000 clones, with approximately 89% found just once. The source material was blood. Source of these receptors: a woman aged 25 to 39 in good health.

The chain joins TRBV6-1 to TRBJ1-3; D is uncertain. The germline V and J ends were trimmed by 3 bases and 2 bases, with 11 bases remaining between them. The CDR3 length is 15 residues. Germline-derived CDR1 and CDR2 are MNHNS and SASEGT. The DNA of the CDR3 is TGTGCCAGCAGTGACCCCAGGTTGCCTGGAAACACCATATATTTT. Protein product: CASSDPRLPGNTIYF.

The CDR3 DNA is TGTGCCAGCGCGGGACTCTTTAATTCACCCCTCCACTTT. Translated: CASAGLFNSPLHF. The genes are TRBV12-3 or TRBV12-4 and TRBJ1-6; TRBD1 might be the D (5 bases). Trimming cost V 8 bases and J 6 bases, with 11 bases left between them. This CDR3 has 13 residues.

This sequence joins TRBV7-2 and TRBJ2-3; D is uncertain. Germline V CDR1 and CDR2: SGHTA, FQGNSA. The CDR3 has 14 residues. V was cut by 5 bases and J by 4 bases, with 13 bases left in between. CDR3 in amino acids: CASSLNRVPDTQYF. The CDR3 DNA sequence: TGTGCCAGCAGCCTGAACCGGGTTCCAGATACGCAGTATTTT.

V gene TRBV28 combines with J gene TRBJ2-7; D is unresolved. CDR1 and CDR2 (germline): MDHEN, SYDVKM. Between the trimmed V and J ends, which lost 3 bases and 3 bases, there was a span of 9 bases. This CDR3 has 13 amino acids. In DNA, the CDR3 is TGTGCCAGCAGTTTTAGGCACCTCTACGAGCAGTACTTC. It encodes CASSFRHLYEQYF.

The chain recombines TRBV4-1 with TRBJ1-1; TRBD1 aligns across 9 bases. The CDR3 covers 15 residues. Germline CDR1 and CDR2: MGHRA and YSYEKL. Trimming removed 2 bases from V and 2 bases from J; junction bases left unmatched: 3. Here the CDR3 reads CASSQLQGANTEAFF. In nucleotides, the CDR3 is TGCGCCAGCAGCCAACTACAGGGGGCAAACACTGAAGCTTTCTTT.

The chain joins TRBV7-9 to TRBJ2-1; 10 bases are a match to TRBD1. The germline gives CDR1 SEHNR, CDR2 FQNEAQ (reference sequence). V lost 4 bases to trimming and J lost 6 bases; unmatched junction nucleotides: 6. This CDR3 has 15 amino acids. The CDR3 coding sequence is TGTGCCAGCAGCTCCCGGACAGGGGGAATCAATGAGCAGTTCTTC. Its protein product is CASSSRTGGINEQFF.

This clone was seen only a few times. V and J are TRBV5-1 and TRBJ1-1, with 8 bases fitting TRBD1. This CDR3 comprises 16 residues. Germline V gene sequence: CDR1 SGHRS, CDR2 YFSETQ. The V segment lost 3 bases and the J segment 0 bases; nucleotides outside the gene matches: 7. Written as DNA, the CDR3 is TGCGCCAGCAGCTCCAGGACAGGGCGCATGAACACTGAAGCTTTCTTT. This translates into CASSSRTGRMNTEAFF.

This clone came up once. The V gene is TRBV19, the J gene TRBJ2-2, with D perhaps matching TRBD1 (6 bases). The V gene lost 3 bases and the J gene lost 1 base, with 12 bases spanning the gap. The V gene's germline CDR1 is LNHDA and CDR2 SQIVND (reference sequence). CDR3 length equals 16 residues. CDR3 nucleotide sequence: TGTGCCAGTAGTATTAAGTCGGACAGGAACACCGGGGAGCTGTTTTTT. Translation: CASSIKSDRNTGELFF.